A selection of T cell receptor beta chains follows, all from one sample in a study of regulatory T cells in long-lasting Graves disease. TCRdb re-analysed the multiplex PCR reads in MiXCR, keeping a single row per CDR3 protein. The profile shows some 410,000 distinct CDR3 sequences, less than 20% of them singletons. In addition, the sample was reused for a study of T cells in Graves' hyperthyroidism and ophthalmopathy.

Material: peripheral blood mononuclear cells (PBMCs), obtained at new diagnosis, from a patient treated with antithyroid drugs. These TCRs come from a woman younger than 45 with Graves disease. Both conserved end residues are part of each CDR3. A D gene is named only where the DNA matches it firmly. Clone size is shown for a subset of rows, as once, few, many or a class of expanded clone.

D gene: TRBD2; J gene: TRBJ2-1; V gene: TRBV5-1; clone size: few; CDR3 protein: CASSTTGLAGGNEQFF; CDR3 DNA: TGCGCCAGCAGCACCACGGGACTAGCGGGAGGTAATGAGCAGTTCTTC
D gene: -; J gene: TRBJ1-5; V gene: TRBV6-5; clone size: many; CDR3 protein: CASSYSRDRAPREPQHF; CDR3 DNA: TGTGCCAGCAGTTACTCTCGAGACCGGGCCCCACGGGAGCCCCAGCATTTT
D gene: -; J gene: TRBJ1-5; V gene: TRBV28; clone size: -; CDR3 protein: CASSFDKEGIQPQHF; CDR3 DNA: TGTGCCAGCAGTTTCGATAAAGAGGGGATTCAGCCCCAGCATTTT
D gene: TRBD1; J gene: TRBJ2-7; V gene: TRBV20-1; clone size: many; CDR3 protein: CSAHIWDSSYEQYF; CDR3 DNA: TGCAGTGCACATATCTGGGACAGCTCTTACGAGCAGTACTTC
D gene: -; J gene: TRBJ2-1; V gene: TRBV28; clone size: few; CDR3 protein: CASSTVAISYNEQFF; CDR3 DNA: TGTGCCAGCAGCACGGTGGCGATCTCCTACAATGAGCAGTTCTTC
D gene: -; J gene: TRBJ1-1; V gene: TRBV4-1; clone size: -; CDR3 protein: CASSQGGAWEAFF; CDR3 DNA: TGCGCCAGCAGCCAGGGAGGAGCTTGGGAAGCTTTCTTT
D gene: -; J gene: TRBJ1-4; V gene: TRBV5-6; clone size: few; CDR3 protein: CASSLGGYATNEKLFF; CDR3 DNA: TGTGCCAGCAGCTTGGGGGGCTATGCAACTAATGAAAAACTGTTTTTT
D gene: TRBD2; J gene: TRBJ2-1; V gene: TRBV30; clone size: many; CDR3 protein: CACPRPSGGHNEQFF; CDR3 DNA: TGTGCCTGCCCTAGGCCCAGCGGGGGCCACAATGAGCAGTTCTTC
D gene: -; J gene: TRBJ2-3; V gene: TRBV6-1; clone size: few; CDR3 protein: CASRSTGHVGPDTQYF; CDR3 DNA: TGTGCCAGCAGATCTACGGGACACGTAGGGCCAGATACGCAGTATTTT
D gene: -; J gene: TRBJ2-7; V gene: TRBV7-9; clone size: many; CDR3 protein: CASSSGYGSFYEQYF; CDR3 DNA: TGTGCCAGCAGCTCAGGGTACGGGAGTTTCTACGAGCAGTACTTC
D gene: TRBD1; J gene: TRBJ2-1; V gene: TRBV20-1; clone size: many; CDR3 protein: CSATDRDQHNEQFF; CDR3 DNA: TGCAGTGCTACCGACAGGGATCAGCACAATGAGCAGTTCTTC
D gene: -; J gene: TRBJ2-1; V gene: TRBV7-9; clone size: once; CDR3 protein: CASSLFPVPHNYNEQFF; CDR3 DNA: TGTGCCAGCAGCCTCTTTCCCGTACCCCATAACTACAATGAGCAGTTCTTC
D gene: -; J gene: TRBJ2-7; V gene: TRBV3-1; clone size: many; CDR3 protein: CASSQDETGTYEQYF; CDR3 DNA: TGTGCCAGCAGCCAAGACGAAACAGGGACCTACGAGCAGTACTTC
D gene: -; J gene: TRBJ1-5; V gene: TRBV27; clone size: -; CDR3 protein: CASSFVGTANQPQHF; CDR3 DNA: TGTGCCAGCAGTTTTGTCGGAACAGCGAATCAGCCCCAGCATTTT
D gene: -; J gene: TRBJ2-6; V gene: TRBV5-1; clone size: many; CDR3 protein: CASSFTPSSGANVLTF; CDR3 DNA: TGCGCCAGCAGCTTCACACCCAGCTCTGGGGCCAACGTCCTGACTTTC
D gene: -; J gene: TRBJ2-5; V gene: TRBV11-1; clone size: many; CDR3 protein: CASSQLLPARETQYF; CDR3 DNA: TGTGCCAGCAGCCAGCTTCTGCCTGCCCGGGAGACCCAGTACTTC
D gene: -; J gene: TRBJ1-1; V gene: TRBV11-3; clone size: many; CDR3 protein: CASSLKTGRGAFF; CDR3 DNA: TGTGCCAGCAGCCTCAAAACAGGGCGAGGAGCTTTCTTT
D gene: -; J gene: TRBJ1-5; V gene: TRBV28; clone size: many; CDR3 protein: CASSLLQGNQPQHF; CDR3 DNA: TGTGCCAGCAGTTTATTACAGGGCAATCAGCCCCAGCATTTT
D gene: -; J gene: TRBJ2-1; V gene: TRBV20-1; clone size: many; CDR3 protein: CSAPPIGNTGNEQFF; CDR3 DNA: TGCAGTGCCCCGCCCATCGGGAATACTGGCAATGAGCAGTTCTTC
D gene: TRBD1; J gene: TRBJ2-7; V gene: TRBV18; clone size: many; CDR3 protein: CASRDRGEQYF; CDR3 DNA: TGTGCCAGCCGGGACAGGGGCGAGCAGTACTTC
D gene: -; J gene: TRBJ1-2; V gene: TRBV28; clone size: many; CDR3 protein: CASRLKANYGYTF; CDR3 DNA: TGTGCCAGCAGGCTGAAGGCAAACTATGGCTACACCTTC
D gene: -; J gene: TRBJ2-1; V gene: TRBV11-3; clone size: many; CDR3 protein: CASSLDRESYNEQFF; CDR3 DNA: TGTGCCAGCAGCTTAGACAGGGAATCCTACAATGAGCAGTTCTTC
D gene: -; J gene: TRBJ2-6; V gene: TRBV6-6; clone size: many; CDR3 protein: CASSYSGGSGANVLTF; CDR3 DNA: TGTGCCAGCAGTTACTCGGGCGGGTCTGGGGCCAACGTCCTGACTTTC
D gene: TRBD1; J gene: TRBJ1-5; V gene: TRBV18; clone size: -; CDR3 protein: CASGPGQDFYQPQHF; CDR3 DNA: TGTGCCAGCGGTCCGGGACAGGACTTCTATCAGCCCCAGCATTTT
D gene: -; J gene: TRBJ2-6; V gene: TRBV3-1; clone size: -; CDR3 protein: CASSQVGGGISGANVLTF; CDR3 DNA: TGTGCCAGCAGCCAAGTTGGAGGGGGCATCTCTGGGGCCAACGTCCTGACTTTC
D gene: TRBD1; J gene: TRBJ2-2; V gene: TRBV28; clone size: many; CDR3 protein: CASNMGTGDTGELFF; CDR3 DNA: TGTGCCAGCAATATGGGGACAGGGGACACCGGGGAGCTGTTTTTT
D gene: TRBD2; J gene: TRBJ2-1; V gene: TRBV10-3; clone size: -; CDR3 protein: CAIKLAGGFNEQFF; CDR3 DNA: TGTGCCATCAAACTAGCGGGAGGGTTCAATGAGCAGTTCTTC
D gene: -; J gene: TRBJ1-2; V gene: TRBV12-3/TRBV12-4; clone size: many; CDR3 protein: CASRRRGYGYTF; CDR3 DNA: TGTGCCAGCAGGAGGCGTGGCTATGGCTACACCTTC
D gene: -; J gene: TRBJ1-5; V gene: TRBV6-2/TRBV6-3; clone size: -; CDR3 protein: CASSPLEVPPHQPQHF; CDR3 DNA: TGTGCCAGCAGTCCCCTAGAGGTCCCCCCGCATCAGCCCCAGCATTTT
D gene: TRBD2; J gene: TRBJ2-1; V gene: TRBV30; clone size: -; CDR3 protein: CAWTLAPGLGRNEQFF; CDR3 DNA: TGTGCCTGGACTTTGGCACCGGGACTAGGGCGCAATGAGCAGTTCTTC
D gene: TRBD1; J gene: TRBJ2-7; V gene: TRBV29-1; clone size: few; CDR3 protein: CSVGQGTYEQYF; CDR3 DNA: TGCAGCGTAGGACAGGGAACCTACGAGCAGTACTTC
D gene: -; J gene: TRBJ1-1; V gene: TRBV12-3/TRBV12-4; clone size: many; CDR3 protein: CASSFTPENTEAFF; CDR3 DNA: TGTGCCAGCAGTTTCACCCCGGAGAACACTGAAGCTTTCTTT
D gene: TRBD2; J gene: TRBJ2-3; V gene: TRBV12-3/TRBV12-4; clone size: -; CDR3 protein: CASSLVHSGGFTDTQYF; CDR3 DNA: TGTGCCAGCAGTTTAGTACATAGCGGGGGGTTCACAGATACGCAGTATTTT
D gene: -; J gene: TRBJ2-7; V gene: TRBV9; clone size: many; CDR3 protein: CASSVDQGDEQYF; CDR3 DNA: TGTGCCAGCAGCGTAGATCAGGGTGACGAGCAGTACTTC
D gene: -; J gene: TRBJ1-1; V gene: TRBV7-2; clone size: many; CDR3 protein: CASSLAQPRGTEAFF; CDR3 DNA: TGTGCCAGCAGCTTAGCGCAACCCCGGGGAACTGAAGCTTTCTTT
D gene: TRBD2; J gene: TRBJ2-1; V gene: TRBV6-1; clone size: -; CDR3 protein: CASRELAGTQTFF; CDR3 DNA: TGTGCCAGCAGAGAACTAGCGGGTACCCAGACGTTCTTC
D gene: -; J gene: TRBJ1-4; V gene: TRBV12-3/TRBV12-4; clone size: few; CDR3 protein: CASSQTGGAGEKLFF; CDR3 DNA: TGTGCCAGCAGCCAGACGGGGGGGGCAGGGGAAAAACTGTTTTTT
D gene: -; J gene: TRBJ1-3; V gene: TRBV11-3; clone size: -; CDR3 protein: CAGSTGNTIYF; CDR3 DNA: TGTGCCGGCAGCACTGGAAACACCATATATTTT
D gene: TRBD1; J gene: TRBJ1-5; V gene: TRBV4-1; clone size: few; CDR3 protein: CASSQPEQGSQHF; CDR3 DNA: TGCGCCAGCAGCCAACCTGAACAGGGGTCCCAGCATTTT
D gene: -; J gene: TRBJ2-1; V gene: TRBV9; clone size: -; CDR3 protein: CASSVGPDFSNEQFF; CDR3 DNA: TGTGCCAGCAGCGTAGGCCCGGACTTTAGCAATGAGCAGTTCTTC
D gene: TRBD2; J gene: TRBJ2-5; V gene: TRBV5-8; clone size: many; CDR3 protein: CASSWWREVQTQYF; CDR3 DNA: TGTGCCAGCAGCTGGTGGCGGGAGGTACAGACCCAGTACTTC
D gene: -; J gene: TRBJ1-2; V gene: TRBV28; clone size: many; CDR3 protein: CASSLRGPPYGYTF; CDR3 DNA: TGTGCCAGCAGTTTACGGGGGCCCCCCTATGGCTACACCTTC
D gene: -; J gene: TRBJ2-5; V gene: TRBV6-1; clone size: -; CDR3 protein: CASSEEAVEGWQETQYF; CDR3 DNA: TGTGCCAGCAGTGAAGAGGCGGTGGAGGGCTGGCAAGAGACCCAGTACTTC
D gene: -; J gene: TRBJ2-3; V gene: TRBV15; clone size: many; CDR3 protein: CATSREGGPTDTQYF; CDR3 DNA: TGTGCCACCAGCAGAGAGGGGGGACCCACAGATACGCAGTATTTT
D gene: -; J gene: TRBJ1-1; V gene: TRBV30; clone size: -; CDR3 protein: CAGGRANTEAFF; CDR3 DNA: TGTGCCGGGGGGAGAGCGAACACTGAAGCTTTCTTT
D gene: TRBD2; J gene: TRBJ2-1; V gene: TRBV11-3; clone size: many; CDR3 protein: CASSSGGTTYNEQFF; CDR3 DNA: TGTGCCAGCAGCTCGGGCGGGACTACATACAATGAGCAGTTCTTC
D gene: -; J gene: TRBJ2-1; V gene: TRBV28; clone size: many; CDR3 protein: CASSFVVGGRVGGEQFF; CDR3 DNA: TGTGCCAGCAGTTTTGTAGTAGGGGGGAGGGTGGGGGGTGAGCAGTTCTTC
D gene: TRBD2; J gene: TRBJ2-3; V gene: TRBV14; clone size: many; CDR3 protein: CASSPSSGATDTQYF; CDR3 DNA: TGTGCCAGCAGCCCGTCTAGCGGAGCCACAGATACGCAGTATTTT
D gene: -; J gene: TRBJ2-7; V gene: TRBV7-9; clone size: many; CDR3 protein: CASTRGSSYEQYF; CDR3 DNA: TGTGCCAGCACCCGTGGCAGCTCCTACGAGCAGTACTTC